This entry is about one T cell receptor (beta chain). The data were taken from a study of blood T cell repertoires in COVID-19. This CDR3 region has 14 residues. Germline CDR1 reads LNHDA; CDR2 reads SQIVND (reference sequence). The junction had 3 bases not matched to a gene; V was cut back by 7 bases and J by 1 base. In the authors' workflow: Estimation of nucleated cell counts relied on the amplification of reference gene primers. Profiled with immunoSEQ multiplex PCR; TCRdb holds only in-frame clones, not every one. V and J calls and clone size are copied from that table; D and trimming were computed from the DNA. The table has around 200,000 clones, 87% seen once.

The sequence came from a woman under 30 who had recovered from COVID-19. The sequencing sample was made of peripheral blood. The rearrangement links TRBV19 to TRBJ2-1, with 8 positions matching TRBD1. CDR3 sequence (DNA): TGTGCCAGTACTACAGGGGGATCCTACAATGAGCAGTTCTTC. Translating it yields CASTTGGSYNEQFF.